The text below deals with one T cell receptor beta chain. No antigen is known for it. The junction had 7 bases not matched to a gene; V was cut back by 2 bases and J by 2 bases. The CDR3 totals 18 residues. Germline loops: CDR1 SGHTA, CDR2 FQGTGA. This specimen comes from a study of cytomegalovirus exposure and HLA in healthy donors. Findings and limits, study-wide: Earlier results showed most TCR beta V segments being productive about 87% or about 30% of the time.

The primer mix had 60 Vbeta and 13 Jbeta primers. Authors' processing steps: Roughly 11 million of the 60 million to 90 million unique TCR beta chains counted in a later analysis were shared. Profiled with immunoSEQ multiplex PCR; TCRdb holds only in-frame clones, not every one. V and J calls and clone size are given by that table; D and trimming were obtained from the DNA. The sample holds 100,000 or so clones. Each of the donors was a healthy bone marrow donor. Sequenced: PBMCs. This chain uses TRBV7-3 with TRBJ2-3; 13 bases are a match to TRBD2. This clonotype was obtained from a woman under 40 in good health and CMV-seronegative. The CDR3 spells CASSLLRTSGSDTDTQYF. The CDR3 region has the DNA TGTGCCAGCAGCTTACTTCGGACTAGCGGGAGCGACACAGATACGCAGTATTTT.